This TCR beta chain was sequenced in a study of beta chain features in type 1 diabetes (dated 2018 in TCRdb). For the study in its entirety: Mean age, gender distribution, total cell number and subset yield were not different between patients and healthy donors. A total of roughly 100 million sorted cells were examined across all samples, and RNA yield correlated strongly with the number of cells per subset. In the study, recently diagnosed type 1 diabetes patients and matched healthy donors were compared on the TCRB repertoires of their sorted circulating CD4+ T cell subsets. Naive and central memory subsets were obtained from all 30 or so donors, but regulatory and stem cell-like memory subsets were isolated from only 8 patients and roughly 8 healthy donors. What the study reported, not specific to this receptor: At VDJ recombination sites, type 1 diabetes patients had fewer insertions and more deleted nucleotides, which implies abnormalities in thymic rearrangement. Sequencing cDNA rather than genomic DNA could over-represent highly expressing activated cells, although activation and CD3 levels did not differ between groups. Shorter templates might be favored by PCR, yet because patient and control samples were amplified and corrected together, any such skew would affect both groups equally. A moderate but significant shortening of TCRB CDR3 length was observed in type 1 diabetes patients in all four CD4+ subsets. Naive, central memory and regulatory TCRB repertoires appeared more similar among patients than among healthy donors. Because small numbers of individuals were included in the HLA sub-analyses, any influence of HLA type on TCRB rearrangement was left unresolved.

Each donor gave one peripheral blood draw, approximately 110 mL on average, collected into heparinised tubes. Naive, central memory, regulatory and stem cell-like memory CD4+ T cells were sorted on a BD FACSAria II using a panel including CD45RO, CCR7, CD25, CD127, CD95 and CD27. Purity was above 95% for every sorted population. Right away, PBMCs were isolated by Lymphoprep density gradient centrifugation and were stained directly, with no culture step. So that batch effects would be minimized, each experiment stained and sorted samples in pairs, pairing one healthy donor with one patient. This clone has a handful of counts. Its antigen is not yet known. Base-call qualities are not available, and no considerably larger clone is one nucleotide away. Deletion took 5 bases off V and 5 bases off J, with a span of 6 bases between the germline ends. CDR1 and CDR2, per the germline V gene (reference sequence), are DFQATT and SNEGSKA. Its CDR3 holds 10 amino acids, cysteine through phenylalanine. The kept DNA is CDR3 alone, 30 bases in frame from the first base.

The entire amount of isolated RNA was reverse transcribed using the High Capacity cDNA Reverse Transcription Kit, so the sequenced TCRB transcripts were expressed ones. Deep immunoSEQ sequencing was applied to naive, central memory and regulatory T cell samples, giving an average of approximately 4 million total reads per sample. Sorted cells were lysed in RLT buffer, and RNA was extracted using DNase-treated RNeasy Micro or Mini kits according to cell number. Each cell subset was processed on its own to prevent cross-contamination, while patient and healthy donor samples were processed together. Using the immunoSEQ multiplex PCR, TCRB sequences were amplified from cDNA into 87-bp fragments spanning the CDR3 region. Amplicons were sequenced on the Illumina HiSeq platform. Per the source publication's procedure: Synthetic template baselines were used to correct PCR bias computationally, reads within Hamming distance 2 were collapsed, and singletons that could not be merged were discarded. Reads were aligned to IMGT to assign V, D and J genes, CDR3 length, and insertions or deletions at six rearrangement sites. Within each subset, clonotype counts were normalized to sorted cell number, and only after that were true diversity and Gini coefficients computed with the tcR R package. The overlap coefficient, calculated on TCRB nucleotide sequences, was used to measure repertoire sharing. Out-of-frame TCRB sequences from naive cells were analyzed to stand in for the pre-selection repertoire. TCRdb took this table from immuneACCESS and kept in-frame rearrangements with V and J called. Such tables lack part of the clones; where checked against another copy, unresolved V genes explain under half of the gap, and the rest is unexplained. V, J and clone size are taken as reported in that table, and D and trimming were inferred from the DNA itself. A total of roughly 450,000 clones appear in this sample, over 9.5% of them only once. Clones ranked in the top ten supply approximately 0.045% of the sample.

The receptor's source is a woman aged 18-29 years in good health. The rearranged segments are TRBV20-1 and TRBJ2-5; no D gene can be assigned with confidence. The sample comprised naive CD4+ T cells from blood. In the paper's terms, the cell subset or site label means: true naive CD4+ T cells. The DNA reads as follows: TGCAGTGCTCAAAGTGAGACCCAGTACTTC. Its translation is CSAQSETQYF.